One T cell receptor beta chain is described in this entry. The data belong to a study of blood T cell repertoires in COVID-19. Libraries were prepared by immunoSEQ multiplex PCR; TCRdb keeps only in-frame clonotypes and omits some of them. Altogether roughly 330,000 clones are present, approximately 90% being singletons, with the ten largest covering more than 7.5%. The trim removed 2 bases at V and 1 base at J, leaving 4 bases unmatched. This CDR3 spans 15 amino acids. The germline gives CDR1 MNHEY, CDR2 SVGEGT. V and J are TRBV6-2 or TRBV6-3 and TRBJ1-1, with 7 bases fitting TRBD1. The sequence was collected from a man younger than 40 with COVID-19, enrolled during active disease. Sequencing was performed on peripheral blood. Written as DNA, the CDR3 is TGTGCCAGCAGTTACCTTGGGACAGCGAACACTGAAGCTTTCTTT. This sequence encodes CASSYLGTANTEAFF.